Below are 8 T cell receptor beta chains sequenced from a single sample in a study of T cell responses to AZD1222 COVID-19 vaccine. The table came from immunoSEQ multiplex PCR; TCRdb's copy has only in-frame clones and leaves some out. The sample shows roughly 42,000 clones, over 70% of them seen only once. The sample consisted of peripheral blood, taken on day 0 of AZD1222 vaccination. Receptors originate from an adult in good health.

This CDR3 is CASRDPSGTGLNIQYF. The CDR3 nucleotides are TGTGCCAGCAGGGATCCCTCAGGGACAGGGCTAAACATTCAGTACTTC. V gene TRBV28 combines with J gene TRBJ2-4; 9 bases map to TRBD1. V gave up 6 bases and J gave up 6 bases; unmatched junction bases: 12. This CDR3 region has 16 residues. The V gene's germline CDR1 is MDHEN and CDR2 SYDVKM.

The chain is built from TRBV6-5 and TRBJ1-2; D unclear. The length of the CDR3 is 16 residues. Germline loops: CDR1 MNHEY, CDR2 SVGAGI. V was trimmed by 4 bases and J by 1 base, leaving 16 bases between them. The CDR3 loop reads CASSSPRVEGNYGYTF. CDR3 DNA: TGTGCCAGCAGTTCGCCTCGGGTGGAGGGTAACTATGGCTACACCTTC.

The chain is built from TRBV19 and TRBJ1-5; 9 nucleotides agree with TRBD1. CDR3 size: 15 residues. Trimming removed 3 bases from V and 5 bases from J; junction bases left unmatched: 5. CDR1 is LNHDA, CDR2 SQIVND, per germline (reference sequence). CDR3 loop: CASSIWGQGHQPQHF. CDR3 DNA: TGTGCCAGTAGTATTTGGGGACAGGGCCATCAGCCCCAGCATTTT. Full variable domain (rest looked up from reference TRBV19 and TRBJ1-5): DGGITQSPKYLFRKEGQNVTLSCEQNLNHDAMYWYRQDPGQGLRLIYYSQIVNDFQKGDIAEGYSVSREKKESFPLTVTSAQKNPTAFYLCASSIWGQGHQPQHFGDGTRLSIL.

This chain joins TRBV7-3 and TRBJ2-3; D gene ambiguous. Germline V gene lookup returns CDR1 SGHTA and CDR2 FQGTGA. The CDR3 covers 15 residues. Trimming took off 4 bases at V and 0 bases at J, with 11 bases between the two ends. The CDR3 region has the DNA TGTGCCAGCAGCTCGGGCCACACTAGCACAGATACGCAGTATTTT. It yields the protein CASSSGHTSTDTQYF.

This clone was observed once. The chain is built from TRBV7-2 and TRBJ1-1, with D possibly TRBD1 on 5 matching bases. Trimming shortened V by 0 bases and J by 6 bases, and 8 bases separated the two germline ends. CDR1 and CDR2 from the germline V gene are SGHTA and FQGNSA. The CDR3 covers 13 residues. In DNA form, the CDR3 reads TGTGCCAGCAGCTTAGCCCGGGACGCTGAAGCTTTCTTT. It specifies CASSLARDAEAFF.

CDR3 DNA: TGTGCCAGCAACTCGGGACAGGGATTTAATTCACCCCTCCACTTT. This encodes CASNSGQGFNSPLHF. This sequence joins TRBV28 and TRBJ1-6; 9 positions agree with TRBD1. This CDR3 is 15 amino acids long. Trimming cost V 7 bases and J 6 bases; bases outside gene matches: 7. CDR1 MDHEN and CDR2 SYDVKM come from the germline V gene.

V and J are TRBV28 and TRBJ1-1; possible D gene TRBD1, 5 bases. Per germline, CDR1 MDHEN and CDR2 SYDVKM. The CDR3 is 15 residues long. V was cut by 2 bases and J by 4 bases, with 14 bases left in between. CDR3 region: CASSLRRVVFTEAFF. The CDR3 nucleotides are TGTGCCAGCAGTTTACGCAGGGTTGTGTTCACTGAAGCTTTCTTT.

This chain links TRBV30 with TRBJ1-2; D remains unclear. Germline loops: CDR1 GTSNPN, CDR2 SVGIG (reference sequence). This CDR3 comprises 13 residues. The germline V and J ends were trimmed by 4 bases and 8 bases, with 17 bases remaining between them. The CDR3 loop is CAWITTAGGGYTF. The CDR3 nucleotides read TGTGCCTGGATCACAACGGCGGGAGGAGGCTACACCTTC.